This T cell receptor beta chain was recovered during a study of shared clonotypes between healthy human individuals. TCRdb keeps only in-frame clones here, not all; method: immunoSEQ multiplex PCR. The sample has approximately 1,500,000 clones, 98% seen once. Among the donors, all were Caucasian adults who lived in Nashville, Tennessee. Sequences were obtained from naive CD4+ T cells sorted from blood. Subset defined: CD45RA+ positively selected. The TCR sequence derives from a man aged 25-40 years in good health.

In DNA form, the CDR3 reads TGTGCCAGCAGTGTTGACAGAGTATACAATGAGCAGTTCTTC. It translates to CASSVDRVYNEQFF. The genes are TRBV6-1 and TRBJ2-1; perhaps TRBD1 as D (5 bases). Germline V gene data show CDR1 as MNHNS and CDR2 as SASEGT. This CDR3 comprises 14 residues. With 4 bases removed from V and 4 bases from J, the gap between germline ends came to 11 bases.